Listed below are T cell receptor beta chains from one sample, sequenced in a study of cytomegalovirus exposure and HLA in healthy donors. The repertoire was sequenced with immunoSEQ multiplex PCR; TCRdb's copy has only in-frame clones and lacks some. The sample table includes around 130,000 clones. Sequencing input: PBMCs. The receptors stem from a woman in her fifties or sixties in good health and CMV-seronegative. CDR3s include the opening cysteine and the closing phenylalanine or tryptophan. Each record gives: D gene, J gene, V gene, CDR3 protein, CDR3 DNA. D genes are given only for firm matches.

>NA|TRBJ1-1|TRBV5-1
CASSFRGAGGTEAFF
TGCGCCAGCAGCTTTCGGGGGGCTGGAGGCACTGAAGCTTTCTTT
>TRBD2|TRBJ2-5|TRBV15
CATSRDQRGRTETQYF
TGTGCCACCAGCAGAGATCAGCGGGGGCGTACCGAGACCCAGTACTTC
>NA|TRBJ2-2|TRBV18
CASSPGGNTGELFF
TGTGCCAGCTCACCAGGCGGAAACACCGGGGAGCTGTTTTTT
>NA|TRBJ1-6|TRBV6-1
CASSERVYTAGINSPLHF
TGTGCCAGCAGTGAAAGGGTCTACACGGCAGGGATTAATTCACCCCTCCACTTT
>NA|TRBJ2-7|TRBV28
CASSQITGPPYEQYF
TGTGCCAGCAGTCAGATAACAGGGCCCCCCTACGAGCAGTACTTC
>NA|TRBJ1-2|TRBV4-1
CASSQPRGISGYTF
TGCGCCAGCAGCCAACCAAGGGGAATCTCTGGCTACACCTTC
>NA|TRBJ1-1|TRBV11-2
CASTPRGGANTEAFF
TGTGCCAGCACCCCACGAGGCGGCGCAAACACTGAAGCTTTCTTT
>TRBD2|TRBJ2-1|TRBV27
CASSLTSGSGNEQFF
TGTGCCAGCAGCCTGACTAGCGGGAGTGGCAATGAGCAGTTCTTC
>NA|TRBJ1-2|TRBV10-3
CAISRTDGYTF
TGTGCCATCAGTCGGACAGATGGCTACACCTTC
>NA|TRBJ2-5|TRBV2
CASSEIRTEQETQYF
TGTGCCAGCAGTGAAATCCGGACAGAACAAGAGACCCAGTACTTC
>NA|TRBJ2-5|TRBV6-5
CASSYSGGETQYF
TGTGCCAGCAGTTACTCGGGAGGCGAGACCCAGTACTTC
>TRBD1|TRBJ2-3|TRBV18
CASSPRDRYTDTQYF
TGTGCCAGCTCACCACGGGACAGATACACAGATACGCAGTATTTT
>TRBD2|TRBJ2-7|TRBV7-3
CASSLGGRAGEQYF
TGTGCCAGCAGCCTTGGCGGGAGGGCTGGCGAGCAGTACTTC
>NA|TRBJ2-2|TRBV7-3
CASSLSGLDSGELFF
TGTGCCAGCAGCCTCAGCGGGCTTGATTCCGGGGAGCTGTTTTTT
>TRBD1|TRBJ2-5|TRBV19
CASSILGTEETQYF
TGTGCCAGTAGTATCCTTGGGACAGAAGAGACCCAGTACTTC
>TRBD1|TRBJ2-5|TRBV28
CASRPTGTGPPTQYF
TGTGCCAGCAGGCCCACAGGGACAGGACCTCCGACCCAGTACTTC
>TRBD1|TRBJ2-7|TRBV7-9
CASSSGTGVYEQYF
TGTGCCAGCAGCTCCGGGACAGGGGTCTACGAGCAGTACTTC
>NA|TRBJ1-1|TRBV11-2
CASSDQGNTEAFF
TGTGCCAGCAGCGATCAGGGGAACACTGAAGCTTTCTTT
>TRBD1|TRBJ2-2|TRBV11-2
CASSLGQGKNTGELFF
TGTGCCAGCAGCTTAGGACAGGGGAAGAACACCGGGGAGCTGTTTTTT
>NA|TRBJ2-7|TRBV5-1
CASSLVGYEQYF
TGCGCCAGCAGCTTGGTCGGTTACGAGCAGTACTTC
>NA|TRBJ1-5|TRBV6-1
CASSDRVSNQPQHF
TGTGCCAGCAGTGACAGGGTTAGCAATCAGCCCCAGCATTTT
>NA|TRBJ2-7|TRBV5-5
CASSSTPWEQYF
TGTGCCAGCAGCTCGACTCCCTGGGAGCAGTACTTC
>TRBD1|TRBJ2-5|TRBV10-3
CAIRNSQGASEETQYF
TGTGCCATCAGGAACTCACAGGGGGCGTCGGAAGAGACCCAGTACTTC
>TRBD2|TRBJ2-3|TRBV6-4
CASSLAGGLDTQYF
TGTGCCAGCAGCCTAGCGGGAGGTTTGGATACGCAGTATTTT
>NA|TRBJ2-7|TRBV5-6
CASSLGQGPYEQYF
TGTGCCAGCAGCTTGGGGCAGGGTCCCTACGAGCAGTACTTC
>TRBD1|TRBJ1-2|TRBV10-3
CAISEGQGRGYTF
TGTGCCATCAGTGAGGGACAGGGAAGGGGCTACACCTTC
>NA|TRBJ2-3|TRBV5-1
CASSLGSGPDTQYF
TGCGCCAGCAGCTTGGGGTCAGGGCCAGATACGCAGTATTTT
>TRBD2|TRBJ2-1|TRBV7-7
CASSLAGGFYNEQFF
TGTGCTAGCAGCTTAGCGGGGGGGTTTTACAATGAGCAGTTCTTC
>NA|TRBJ1-2|TRBV27
CASSLKRDTFDYGYTF
TGTGCCAGCAGTCTTAAACGGGACACGTTTGACTATGGCTACACCTTC
>NA|TRBJ1-1|TRBV18
CASSPQGWDTEAFF
TGTGCCAGCTCACCCCAGGGGTGGGACACTGAAGCTTTCTTT
>NA|TRBJ2-1|TRBV6-5
CASSRTVRIGEQFF
TGTGCCAGCAGTCGCACAGTCCGCATCGGTGAGCAGTTCTTC
>TRBD1|TRBJ1-6|TRBV5-1
CASSSSGTGTTPLHF
TGCGCCAGCAGCTCCTCCGGGACAGGGACTACACCCCTCCACTTT
>TRBD1|TRBJ1-5|TRBV9
CASSSDRGVLHF
TGTGCCAGCAGCAGCGACAGGGGGGTTCTGCATTTT
>TRBD1|TRBJ2-2|TRBV5-6
CASSLVGTGFSTNGELFF
TGTGCCAGCAGCTTGGTGGGGACAGGGTTCTCTACGAACGGGGAGCTGTTTTTT
>TRBD1|TRBJ1-6|TRBV2
CASTGTGGDSPLHF
TGTGCCAGCACCGGGACAGGGGGAGATTCACCCCTCCACTTT
>NA|TRBJ2-7|TRBV5-1
CASSSAIGGSYEQYF
TGCGCCAGCAGTTCGGCTATCGGGGGCTCCTACGAGCAGTACTTC
>NA|TRBJ1-5|TRBV11-2
CASSLSGGVGQPQHF
TGTGCCAGCAGCTTATCTGGAGGGGTCGGGCAGCCCCAGCATTTT
>NA|TRBJ2-1|TRBV5-1
CASSFGGISYNEQFF
TGCGCCAGCAGCTTCGGCGGGATCTCCTACAATGAGCAGTTCTTC
>NA|TRBJ2-7|TRBV4-1
CASSQAGRTYEQYF
TGCGCCAGCAGCCAGGCAGGAAGAACCTACGAGCAGTACTTC
>NA|TRBJ2-4|TRBV18
CASSTQVLAKNIQYF
TGTGCCAGCTCAACGCAGGTCCTAGCCAAAAACATTCAGTACTTC
>NA|TRBJ1-2|TRBV28
CASRGGSGRFIDYGYTF
TGTGCCAGCCGGGGTGGTTCGGGGAGATTCATCGACTATGGCTACACCTTC
>NA|TRBJ2-7|TRBV7-8
CASSLGRGASSHEQYF
TGTGCCAGCAGCTTAGGCCGGGGGGCGTCGTCCCACGAGCAGTACTTC
>NA|TRBJ1-2|TRBV6-5
CASSGGDGYTF
TGTGCCAGCAGCGGGGGGGATGGCTACACCTTC
>TRBD1|TRBJ2-1|TRBV28
CASQPGTGYNEQFF
TGTGCCAGCCAACCCGGGACAGGGTACAATGAGCAGTTCTTC
>NA|TRBJ1-3|TRBV28
CASSPPGVSGNTIYF
TGTGCCAGCAGTCCCCCAGGGGTGTCTGGAAACACCATATATTTT
>NA|TRBJ1-5|TRBV7-2
CASTYYGQSNQPQHF
TGTGCCAGCACCTATTACGGACAGTCAAATCAGCCCCAGCATTTT
>NA|TRBJ1-1|TRBV29-1
CSVRVGLRPMNTEAFF
TGCAGCGTTAGGGTGGGACTTCGCCCGATGAACACTGAAGCTTTCTTT
>TRBD1|TRBJ1-5|TRBV4-1
CASSQDAGGEGNQPQHF
TGCGCCAGCAGCCAAGATGCAGGGGGTGAGGGCAATCAGCCCCAGCATTTT
>NA|TRBJ1-1|TRBV6-5
CASSYIGQGNTEAFF
TGTGCCAGCAGTTACATCGGTCAGGGGAACACTGAAGCTTTCTTT
>NA|TRBJ2-7|TRBV30
CAWSSTGYEQYF
TGTGCCTGGAGCTCCACAGGGTACGAGCAGTACTTC